The clone carrying this TCR beta chain occurred many times. The germline V gene has CDR1 SNHLY and CDR2 FYNNEI. CDR3 length equals 14 residues. The V end lost 5 bases, the J end lost 6 bases, and 13 bases lay between the germline ends. This sample stems from a study of T cells after yellow fever vaccination. TCRdb re-derived calls from the 5' RACE reads in MiXCR, one entry per CDR3 protein. The table has roughly 32,000 distinct CDR3 sequences, 10% seen once; the top ten hold roughly an eighth. Sequencing was performed on PBMCs, either bulk or a sorted T-cell subset (CD4+, CD8+, memory, or dextramer-sorted; not recorded which), taken more than 13 days after the first yellow fever vaccination. The chain uses TRBV2 and TRBJ2-2; D is unresolved. The origin of this receptor is a man aged 18 to 29 who received the YFV17D yellow fever vaccine. The CDR3 is CASSPEWAAGELFF. The CDR3 DNA sequence: TGTGCCAGCAGTCCAGAATGGGCCGCCGGGGAGCTGTTTTTT.